This TCR beta chain was captured in a study of OX40 agonist ivuxolimab in advanced cancers. Turning to the study itself: Of the participants, under 50% had some prior anti-PD-1, anti-PD-L1 or anti-CTLA-4 therapy, which was allowed. Three patients had partial responses: one hepatocellular carcinoma, two cutaneous melanoma.

Profiled with immunoSEQ multiplex PCR; TCRdb holds only in-frame clones, not every one. The table has tens of thousands of clones, around 90% seen once. Prior autoimmune disease or systemic immunosuppression barred patients. In germline, CDR1 is SNHLY, CDR2 FYNNEI. The CDR3 loop spans 11 amino acids. About this clone: A read error may account for a junction end that differs from germline.

The input for sequencing was CD4+ or CD8+ T cells sorted from blood, taken in a trial of the OX40 agonist ivuxolimab. J is TRBJ2-1 and V is TRBV2; D is ambiguous. The receptor's source is an adult with an advanced solid tumor such as melanoma, head and neck, liver or kidney cancer. The CDR3 loop reads CASRAYSEQFF. The CDR3 DNA follows: TGTGCCAGCAGGGCTTACAGTGAGCAGTTCTTC.